This T cell receptor beta chain is drawn from a study of T cells in Graves' hyperthyroidism and ophthalmopathy. There are many counts of this clonotype. The antigen is not known. Uncontrolled infection, other autoimmune disease, pregnancy or lactation led to exclusion. General study findings and limits: Most clonotypes that expanded in the thyroid above 0.001 also showed up in blood.

V gave up 6 bases and J gave up 5 bases; unmatched junction bases: 12. The CDR3 spans 16 residues. Germline CDR1 is LNHDA and CDR2 is SQIVND (reference sequence). TCR beta CDR3 region amplification was performed from RNA transcripts. The HTBI primer set drove a first-round RT-PCR of the TCR CDR3. A single record per CDR3 protein comes from TCRdb applying MiXCR to the multiplex PCR reads. The table shows fewer than 350,000 distinct CDR3 sequences, with about a sixth occurring only once. The receptor was derived from a middle-aged woman with Graves' ophthalmopathy. Material for sequencing was blood. The chain couples TRBV19 to TRBJ2-5; TRBD1 aligns across 10 bases. The CDR3 loop is CASRRRGGTGVETQYF. The CDR3 nucleotides are TGTGCCAGTAGGCGCCGCGGGGGGACAGGGGTGGAGACCCAGTACTTC.